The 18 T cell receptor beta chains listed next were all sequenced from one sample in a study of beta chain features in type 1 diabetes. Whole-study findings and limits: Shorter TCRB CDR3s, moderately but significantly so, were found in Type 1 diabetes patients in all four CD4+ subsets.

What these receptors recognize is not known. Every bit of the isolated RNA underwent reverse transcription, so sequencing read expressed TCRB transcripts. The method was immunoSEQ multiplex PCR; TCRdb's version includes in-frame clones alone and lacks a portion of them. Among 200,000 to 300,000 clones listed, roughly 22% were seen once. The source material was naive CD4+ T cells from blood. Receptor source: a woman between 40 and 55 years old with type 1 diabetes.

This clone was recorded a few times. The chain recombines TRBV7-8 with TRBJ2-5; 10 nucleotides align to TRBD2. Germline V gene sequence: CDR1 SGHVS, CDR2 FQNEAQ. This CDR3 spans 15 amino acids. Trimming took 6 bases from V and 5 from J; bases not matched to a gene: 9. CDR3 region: CASSDSGGMWETQYF. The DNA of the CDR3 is TGTGCCAGCAGTGATAGCGGGGGGATGTGGGAGACCCAGTACTTC.

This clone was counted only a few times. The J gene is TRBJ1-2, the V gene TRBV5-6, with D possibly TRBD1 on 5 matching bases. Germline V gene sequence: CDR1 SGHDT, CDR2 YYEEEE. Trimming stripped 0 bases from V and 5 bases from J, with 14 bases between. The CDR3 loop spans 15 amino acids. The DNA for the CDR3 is TGTGCCAGCAGCTTGGCTTCCACAGGTGGATATGGCTACACCTTC. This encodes CASSLASTGGYGYTF.

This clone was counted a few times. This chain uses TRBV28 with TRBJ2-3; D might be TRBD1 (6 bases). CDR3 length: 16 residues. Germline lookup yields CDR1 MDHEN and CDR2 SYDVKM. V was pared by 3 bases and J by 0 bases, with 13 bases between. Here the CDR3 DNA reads TGTGCCAGCAGTTTCCGGACAGTCCCTAGCACAGATACGCAGTATTTT. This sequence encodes CASSFRTVPSTDTQYF. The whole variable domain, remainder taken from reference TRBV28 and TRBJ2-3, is DVKVTQSSRYLVKRTGEKVFLECVQDMDHENMFWYRQDPGLGLRLIYFSYDVKMKEKGDIPEGYSVSREKKERFSLILESASTNQTSMYLCASSFRTVPSTDTQYFGPGTRLTVL.

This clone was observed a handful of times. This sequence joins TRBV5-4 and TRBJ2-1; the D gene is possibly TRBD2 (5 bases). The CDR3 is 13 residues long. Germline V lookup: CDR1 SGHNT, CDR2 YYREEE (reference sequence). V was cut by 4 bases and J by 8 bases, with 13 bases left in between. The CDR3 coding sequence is TGTGCCAGCAGCGTCGACGGGGTGGATGAGCAGTTCTTC. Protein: CASSVDGVDEQFF.

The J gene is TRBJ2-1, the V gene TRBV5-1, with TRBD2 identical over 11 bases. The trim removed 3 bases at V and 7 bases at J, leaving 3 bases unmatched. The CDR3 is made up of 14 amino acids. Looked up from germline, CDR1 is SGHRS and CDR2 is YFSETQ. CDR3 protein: CASSYGLAGNEQFF. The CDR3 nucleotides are TGCGCCAGCAGCTATGGACTAGCGGGTAATGAGCAGTTCTTC.

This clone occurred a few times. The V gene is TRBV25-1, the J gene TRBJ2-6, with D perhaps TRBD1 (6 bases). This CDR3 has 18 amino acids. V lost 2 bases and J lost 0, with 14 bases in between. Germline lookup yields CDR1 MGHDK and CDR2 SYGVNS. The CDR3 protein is CASSETGQTFSGANVLTF. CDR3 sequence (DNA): TGTGCCAGCAGTGAAACCGGACAGACGTTCTCTGGGGCCAACGTCCTGACTTTC.

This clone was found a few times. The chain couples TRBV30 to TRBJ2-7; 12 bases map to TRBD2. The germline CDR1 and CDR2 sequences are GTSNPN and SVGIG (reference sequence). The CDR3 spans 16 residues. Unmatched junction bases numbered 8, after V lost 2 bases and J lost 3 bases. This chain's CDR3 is CAWSPTSGGDRYEQYF. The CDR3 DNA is TGTGCCTGGAGTCCGACTAGCGGGGGAGACCGCTACGAGCAGTACTTC.

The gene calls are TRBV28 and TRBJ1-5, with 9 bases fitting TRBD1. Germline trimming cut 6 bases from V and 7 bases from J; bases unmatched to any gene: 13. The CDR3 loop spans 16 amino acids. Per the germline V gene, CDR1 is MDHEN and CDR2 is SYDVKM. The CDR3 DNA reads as TGTGCCAGCAGCCCACCACAGGGGGCAAAAGGGCAGCCCCAGCATTTT. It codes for CASSPPQGAKGQPQHF.

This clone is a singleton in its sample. CDR3 residues: CASSIRTGRREGYTF. In DNA form, the CDR3 reads TGTGCCAGTAGTATTCGGACAGGGAGGAGAGAGGGCTACACCTTC. The genes are TRBV19 and TRBJ1-2; TRBD1 aligns across 8 bases. Unmatched junction bases numbered 11, after V lost 3 bases and J lost 8 bases. CDR3 length: 15 residues. Germline V lookup: CDR1 LNHDA, CDR2 SQIVND (reference sequence).

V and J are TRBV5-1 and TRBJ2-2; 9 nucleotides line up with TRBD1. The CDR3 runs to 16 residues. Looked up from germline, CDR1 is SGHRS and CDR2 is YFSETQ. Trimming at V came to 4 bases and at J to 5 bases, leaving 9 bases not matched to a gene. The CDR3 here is CASSVAGTGNTGELFF. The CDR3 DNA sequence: TGCGCCAGCAGCGTAGCCGGGACAGGGAATACCGGGGAGCTGTTTTTT.

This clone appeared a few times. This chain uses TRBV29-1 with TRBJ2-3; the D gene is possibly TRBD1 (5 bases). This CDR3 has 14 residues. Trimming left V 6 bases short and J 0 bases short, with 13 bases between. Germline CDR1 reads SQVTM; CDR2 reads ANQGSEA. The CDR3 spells CSVGQGASTDTQYF. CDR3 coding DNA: TGCAGCGTAGGCCAGGGCGCTAGCACAGATACGCAGTATTTT.

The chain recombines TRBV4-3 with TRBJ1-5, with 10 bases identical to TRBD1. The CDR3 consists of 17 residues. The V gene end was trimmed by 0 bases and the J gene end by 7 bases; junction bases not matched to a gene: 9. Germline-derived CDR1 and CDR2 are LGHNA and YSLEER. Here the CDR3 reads CASSQDSRQGAKQPQHF. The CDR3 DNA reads TGCGCCAGCAGCCAAGATTCGAGACAGGGGGCAAAGCAGCCCCAGCATTTT.

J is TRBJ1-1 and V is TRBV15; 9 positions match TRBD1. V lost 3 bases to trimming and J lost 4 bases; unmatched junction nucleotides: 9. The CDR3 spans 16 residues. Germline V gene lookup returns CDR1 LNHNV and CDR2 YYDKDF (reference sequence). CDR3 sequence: CATSRDRTGAGTEAFF. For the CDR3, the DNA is TGTGCCACCAGCAGGGACCGGACAGGGGCCGGCACTGAAGCTTTCTTT.

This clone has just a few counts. The CDR3 region is CASSSDREPYEQYF. In nucleotides, the CDR3 is TGCGCCAGCAGCTCAGACAGGGAGCCTTACGAGCAGTACTTC. This chain connects TRBV5-1 to TRBJ2-7, with 7 bases that match TRBD1. Losses at the gene ends were 3 bases for V and 4 bases for J; bases not matched to a gene: 7. The germline V gene has CDR1 SGHRS and CDR2 YFSETQ. CDR3 length: 14 amino acids.

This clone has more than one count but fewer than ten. For the CDR3, the DNA is TGTGCCTGGAGTCGCGGGGGGAACGAGCAGTACTTC. Translating gives CAWSRGGNEQYF. This chain links TRBV30 with TRBJ2-7; 8 bases align to TRBD2. Germline trimming cut 2 bases from V and 5 bases from J; bases unmatched to any gene: 2. Per germline, CDR1 GTSNPN and CDR2 SVGIG (reference sequence). The CDR3 has 12 amino acids.

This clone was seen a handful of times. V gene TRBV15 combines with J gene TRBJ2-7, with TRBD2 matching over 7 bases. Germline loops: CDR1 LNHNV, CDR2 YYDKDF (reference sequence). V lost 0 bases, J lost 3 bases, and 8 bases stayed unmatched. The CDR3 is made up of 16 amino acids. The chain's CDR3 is CATSRDRAGGFYEQYF. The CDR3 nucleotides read TGTGCCACCAGCAGAGATCGGGCCGGGGGGTTCTACGAGCAGTACTTC.

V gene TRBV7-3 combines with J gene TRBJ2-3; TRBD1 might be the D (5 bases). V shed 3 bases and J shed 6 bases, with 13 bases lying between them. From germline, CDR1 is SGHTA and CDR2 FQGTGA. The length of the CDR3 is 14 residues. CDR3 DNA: TGTGCCAGCAGCTTCTCTGGGGCGTGGGATACGCAGTATTTT. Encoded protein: CASSFSGAWDTQYF.

In nucleotides, the CDR3 is TGCGCCAGCAGCAGGGACAGGGGAGGTCAGAATTCACCCCTCCACTTT. Translation gives CASSRDRGGQNSPLHF. The genes are TRBV4-3 and TRBJ1-6, with TRBD1 matching 10 bases. Germline-derived CDR1 and CDR2 are LGHNA and YSLEER. The CDR3 runs 16 residues. V dropped 5 bases and J dropped 7; count of bases not matched to a gene: 8.